This entry lists 5 T cell receptor beta chains sequenced from one sample in a study of regulatory T cells in long-lasting Graves disease. Building of the TCR beta libraries involved iRepertoire HTBI primers and Arm-PCR of CDR3 regions. Each CDR3 protein gets one entry after TCRdb re-called the multiplex PCR reads with MiXCR. Of under 500,000 distinct CDR3 sequences listed, roughly 15% were seen once; the top ten hold roughly 10%. Regarding time point: newly diagnosed GD, antithyroid drugs for less than 3 months. Researchers made the TCR library from RNA that was extracted from PBMCs. This same sample was also taken into another study, of T cells in Graves' hyperthyroidism and ophthalmopathy.

The sample was peripheral blood mononuclear cells (PBMCs), taken at new diagnosis, from a patient treated with antithyroid drugs. The receptors here all came from a woman aged 30 to 39 with Graves disease.

This clonotype was seen ten or more times. The rearrangement joins TRBV14 to TRBJ1-1; D is uncertain. The CDR3 is made up of 14 amino acids. Deletions cut 3 bases from V and 0 bases from J, with 8 bases between. Germline V gives CDR1 SGHDN, CDR2 FVKESK. CDR3 protein: CASSHRAMNTEAFF. The CDR3 nucleotides read TGTGCCAGCAGCCATAGAGCCATGAACACTGAAGCTTTCTTT.

The J gene is TRBJ1-6, the V gene TRBV19; no definite D call. Germline V gives CDR1 LNHDA, CDR2 SQIVND (reference sequence). Trimming pared 7 bases from V and 10 bases from J, leaving 11 bases between. The CDR3 runs to 12 residues. The CDR3 bases are TGTGCCAGTAACGTCCAGGACTCACCCCTCCACTTT. Its translation is CASNVQDSPLHF.

This clonotype was seen ten or more times. CDR3 sequence (DNA): TGCGCCAGCAGCTTGGCCCGGGACAGTGCCTACAATGAGCAGTTCTTC. This encodes CASSLARDSAYNEQFF. This sequence joins TRBV5-1 and TRBJ2-1, with 7 bases that match TRBD1. J lost 2 bases, V lost 0 bases, and 5 bases had no gene match. The germline gives CDR1 SGHRS, CDR2 YFSETQ. This CDR3 spans 16 amino acids.

The J gene is TRBJ2-7, the V gene TRBV28, with TRBD2 identical over 8 bases. CDR1 and CDR2 (germline): MDHEN, SYDVKM. Trimming at V came to 6 bases and at J to 4 bases, leaving 5 bases not matched to a gene. The length of the CDR3 is 13 residues. CDR3 bases: TGTGCCAGCAGAGAAGCGGGAGAGTACGAGCAGTACTTC. It specifies CASREAGEYEQYF. Variable domain in full (rest from reference TRBV28 and TRBJ2-7): DVKVTQSSRYLVKRTGEKVFLECVQDMDHENMFWYRQDPGLGLRLIYFSYDVKMKEKGDIPEGYSVSREKKERFSLILESASTNQTSMYLCASREAGEYEQYFGPGTRLTVT.

This clonotype was seen at least ten times. V and J are TRBV3-1 and TRBJ1-4, with 8 bases matching TRBD1. V was pared by 4 bases and J by 1 base, with 5 bases of the junction left unmatched. The V gene's germline CDR1 is LGHDT and CDR2 YNNKEL (reference sequence). CDR3 length: 16 amino acids. DNA for the CDR3: TGTGCCAGCAGCCTAGGCAGGGGGCAAACTAATGAAAAACTGTTTTTT. Its protein is CASSLGRGQTNEKLFF. The variable domain in full, with the rest retrieved from reference TRBV3-1 and TRBJ1-4, is DTAVSQTPKYLVTQMGNDKSIKCEQNLGHDTMYWYKQDSKKFLKIMFSYNNKELIINETVPNRFSPKSPDKAHLNLHINSLELGDSAVYFCASSLGRGQTNEKLFFGSGTQLSVL.